The 28 T cell receptor beta chains listed next were all sequenced from one sample in a study of regulatory T cells in long-lasting Graves disease (dated by TCRdb to the early 2020s). This sample's time point label indicates: persistent/refractory GD, antithyroid drugs over 5 years with positive TRAb. For both TCR sequencing and RNA sequencing, RNA was extracted from PBMCs using TRIzol. Library preparation was by multiplex PCR. The sequencer was an Illumina HiSeq 4000. TCR beta libraries were built with iRepertoire HTBI primers and Arm-PCR amplification of CDR3 regions. TCRdb itself trimmed the public reads at Q25 with fastp, ran MiXCR and retained productive beta chains. Identical CDR3 proteins give one entry, which carries the most common genes and DNA. The sample includes about 660,000 distinct CDR3 sequences, with 25% to 35% observed a single time. The ten largest clonotypes hold around 42% of the sample.

Specimen: peripheral blood mononuclear cells (PBMCs), collected when the disease was refractory, from a patient treated with antithyroid drugs. The receptors here all came from a female donor with Graves disease.

This chain joins TRBV12-3 or TRBV12-4 and TRBJ1-5, with unresolved D. Trimming cost V 4 bases and J 0 bases, with 7 bases left between them. The CDR3 runs 14 residues. CDR3 in DNA: TGTGCCAGCAGTTCGCGGTTTAGCAATCAGCCCCAGCATTTT. Translation gives CASSSRFSNQPQHF.

This clonotype was seen many times. J is TRBJ1-1 and V is TRBV2; D remains unclear. With 4 bases removed from V and 0 bases from J, the gap between germline ends came to 12 bases. The germline CDR1 and CDR2 sequences are SNHLY and FYNNEI. This CDR3 comprises 15 residues. The chain's CDR3 is CASSVSRAVNTEAFF. The CDR3 bases are TGTGCCAGCAGTGTATCGAGGGCGGTGAACACTGAAGCTTTCTTT.

This clonotype came up a few times. J is TRBJ2-4 and V is TRBV18; tentatively, D is TRBD2 (5 bases). Trimming left V 0 bases short and J 0 bases short, with 9 bases between. The CDR3 length is 16 residues. The germline gives CDR1 KGHSH, CDR2 LQKENI. The DNA for the CDR3 is TGTGCCAGCTCACCACCGGGGAGTCTAGCCAAAAACATTCAGTACTTC. Amino acid sequence: CASSPPGSLAKNIQYF.

Only a few counts were recorded for this clonotype. The chain couples TRBV30 to TRBJ1-5; D gene unclear. This CDR3 contains 14 residues. Germline CDR1 reads GTSNPN; CDR2 reads SVGIG (reference sequence). V was pared by 2 bases and J by 5 bases, with 13 bases between. CDR3 sequence: CAWSRALNDQPQHF. CDR3 sequence (DNA): TGTGCCTGGAGTCGGGCCCTGAACGATCAGCCCCAGCATTTT.

This chain links TRBV11-2 with TRBJ1-4, with 10 bases lining up with TRBD1. Trimming cost V 5 bases and J 8 bases; bases outside gene matches: 11. This CDR3 region has 16 residues. CDR1 is SGHAT and CDR2 is FQNNGV in the germline V gene. This CDR3 is CASSARPDRGGEKLFF. In nucleotides, the CDR3 is TGTGCCAGCAGCGCCCGACCGGACAGGGGGGGGGAAAAACTGTTTTTT. Complete variable domain (other parts from reference TRBV11-2 and TRBJ1-4): EAGVAQSPRYKIIEKRQSVAFWCNPISGHATLYWYQQILGQGPKLLIQFQNNGVVDDSQLPKDRFSAERLKGVDSTLKIQPAKLEDSAVYLCASSARPDRGGEKLFFGSGTQLSVL.

J is TRBJ2-6 and V is TRBV14; 7 nucleotides match TRBD2. The CDR3 runs 18 residues. Trimming removed 8 bases from V and 1 base from J; junction bases left unmatched: 14. Germline lookup yields CDR1 SGHDN and CDR2 FVKESK. The CDR3 is CASAGVDRISSGANVLTF. The CDR3 DNA sequence: TGTGCCAGCGCGGGAGTCGACCGTATCTCTTCTGGGGCCAACGTCCTGACTTTC.

This clonotype was detected a few times. The chain uses TRBV11-2 and TRBJ1-4; tentative D call: TRBD1 (5 bases). Per the germline V gene, CDR1 is SGHAT and CDR2 is FQNNGV. The CDR3 runs to 13 residues. V was cut by 8 bases and J by 2 bases, with 9 bases left in between. The CDR3 loop reads CASRGTTNEKLFF. CDR3 coding DNA: TGTGCCAGCCGGGGGACCACTAATGAAAAACTGTTTTTT.

With regard to this clonotype: A much larger clone differs from this one at a single base, so this may be a read error. The chain links TRBV12-3 or TRBV12-4 to TRBJ1-1; TRBD1 matches at 10 bases. The CDR3 contains 14 residues. CDR3 region: CASSRTGGTTEALF. CDR3 coding DNA: TGTGCCAGCAGTCGGACAGGGGGAACTACTGAAGCTCTCTTT.

In this sample, this clonotype turned up many times. The V and J genes are TRBV6-1 and TRBJ1-1; TRBD1 matches at 8 bases. J was trimmed by 5 bases and V by 2 bases; bases with no gene match: 4. The V gene's germline CDR1 is MNHNS and CDR2 SASEGT. The CDR3 is made up of 14 amino acids. The CDR3 nucleotides read TGTGCCAGCAGTGAACAGGGGGCAAAAACTGAAGCTTTCTTT. Encoded protein: CASSEQGAKTEAFF.

Comments on this clonotype: One junction end disagrees with the germline gene, perhaps due to a read error. This sequence joins TRBV11-2 and TRBJ2-5, with 8 nucleotides matching TRBD1. The CDR3 runs to 15 residues. Germline V gives CDR1 SGHAT, CDR2 FQNNGV. This CDR3 reads CASSPPGTGVEAQYF. Here the CDR3 DNA reads TGTGCCAGCAGCCCCCCCGGGACAGGCGTAGAGGCCCAGTACTTC.

To note about this clonotype: Sequence at one end of the junction differs from germline and may be a read error. This sequence joins TRBV12-3 or TRBV12-4 and TRBJ1-3; possibly TRBD1 for D (6 bases). The CDR3 length is 15 residues. CDR3 DNA sequence: TGTGCCAGCAGCATGTTGGGGGGCTCTGGAAACACCGTATATTTT. Amino acid sequence: CASSMLGGSGNTVYF.

This chain links TRBV2 with TRBJ1-1, with 8 bases matching TRBD1. Trimming cost V 6 bases and J 5 bases; bases outside gene matches: 5. The CDR3 is 13 amino acids. CDR1 is SNHLY and CDR2 is FYNNEI in the germline V gene. The CDR3: CASRDQGATEAFF. The CDR3 DNA reads TGTGCCAGCAGGGACCAGGGGGCAACTGAAGCTTTCTTT.

This clonotype showed up many times. The genes are TRBV27 and TRBJ1-2, with 8 bases fitting TRBD1. Germline V gene sequence: CDR1 MNHEY, CDR2 SMNVEV (reference sequence). V was clipped by 6 bases and J by 4 bases; unmatched bases: 7. CDR3 length: 14 residues. CDR3 protein: CASSRQGRGYGYTF. The CDR3, as DNA: TGTGCCAGCAGCCGACAGGGGCGGGGCTATGGCTACACCTTC.

This chain joins TRBV10-2 and TRBJ2-2; no reliable D call. The CDR3 is 12 residues long. Germline CDR1 reads WSHSY; CDR2 reads SAAADI. The V end lost 5 bases, the J end lost 6 bases, and 7 bases lay between the germline ends. The CDR3 is CASSSRAGELFF. The CDR3 nucleotides are TGCGCCAGCAGTTCCCGCGCCGGGGAGCTGTTTTTT.

This chain uses TRBV20-1 with TRBJ1-1, with TRBD1 identical over 8 bases. Germline lookup yields CDR1 DFQATT and CDR2 SNEGSKA (reference sequence). The V segment lost 3 bases and the J segment 3 bases; nucleotides outside the gene matches: 6. The CDR3 loop spans 14 amino acids. CDR3 in DNA: TGCAGTGCTAGGGGACAGGTGGGGGACACTGAAGCTTTCTTT. This sequence encodes CSARGQVGDTEAFF.

This clonotype was found a few times. The chain couples TRBV5-1 to TRBJ1-2; D is undetermined. The CDR3 runs to 13 residues. The germline V and J ends were trimmed by 0 bases and 8 bases, with 11 bases remaining between them. Germline assignment: CDR1 SGHRS and CDR2 YFSETQ. CDR3 sequence: CASSLDPQRGYTF. The CDR3 DNA follows: TGCGCCAGCAGCTTGGATCCCCAGAGGGGCTACACCTTC. The full variable domain, its missing parts supplied by reference TRBV5-1 and TRBJ1-2, is KAGVTQTPRYLIKTRGQQVTLSCSPISGHRSVSWYQQTPGQGLQFLFEYFSETQRNKGNFPGRFSGRQFSNSRSEMNVSTLELGDSALYLCASSLDPQRGYTFGSGTRLTVV.

V gene TRBV15 combines with J gene TRBJ2-1; D remains unclear. Per germline, CDR1 LNHNV and CDR2 YYDKDF (reference sequence). The V gene lost 0 bases and the J gene lost 11 bases, with 14 bases spanning the gap. This CDR3 is 14 amino acids long. Here the CDR3 DNA reads TGTGCCACCAGCAGAGAATCGAGGCTCACGAAGCAGTTCTTC. Protein product: CATSRESRLTKQFF.

The rearrangement links TRBV30 to TRBJ1-2, with TRBD1 identical over 7 bases. The J segment lost 8 bases and the V segment lost 3 bases, leaving 15 bases of the junction unmatched. CDR1 and CDR2 from the germline V gene are GTSNPN and SVGIG (reference sequence). This CDR3 contains 15 residues. CDR3 in amino acids: CAWSGTGASPEGYTF. The CDR3 region has the DNA TGTGCCTGGAGCGGAACAGGGGCCTCCCCGGAAGGCTACACCTTC.

A single count supports this clonotype. An end of the junction does not agree with germline; a read error may underlie this. This chain links TRBV15 with TRBJ2-5, with a possible D match to TRBD2 (6 bases). Germline CDR1 reads LNHNV; CDR2 reads YYDKDF (reference sequence). The CDR3 totals 14 residues. The CDR3 nucleotides read TGTGCCACCAACAGAGTACTAGCAGAAGAGACCCAGTACTTC. The encoded protein is CATNRVLAEETQYF.

In its sample, this clonotype was seen a few times. This likely traces to a read error, being one base from a far larger clone. As the CDR3 is not closed by the conserved phenylalanine or tryptophan, this likely results from a read error. V is TRBV6-2 or TRBV6-3 and J is TRBJ1-2; TRBD1 matches at 7 bases. J was trimmed by 6 bases and V by 3 bases; bases with no gene match: 13. Per the germline V gene, CDR1 is MNHEY and CDR2 is SVGEGT. The CDR3 runs to 16 residues. CDR3 bases: TGTGCCAGCAGTTATTACGGCAGGGGGATCCCCAATGGCTACACCCTC. Its protein is CASSYYGRGIPNGYTL.

This chain links TRBV12-3 or TRBV12-4 with TRBJ2-4; TRBD2 agrees at 7 bases. CDR3 size: 13 residues. The J segment lost 9 bases and the V segment lost 6 bases, leaving 8 bases of the junction unmatched. CDR3 sequence (DNA): TGTGCCAGCAGCAGGGACTATCAATCCATTCAGTACTTC. Its protein product is CASSRDYQSIQYF.

The V call is TRBV20-1, the J call TRBJ1-2; D is undetermined. The germline V gene encodes CDR1 DFQATT and CDR2 SNEGSKA (reference sequence). CDR3 size: 14 residues. V was cut by 1 base and J by 0 bases, with 9 bases left in between. This CDR3 is CSARVTATNYGYTF. The CDR3 bases are TGCAGTGCTAGAGTCACAGCCACTAACTATGGCTACACCTTC.

As concerns this clonotype: A much larger clone differs by one base, so this may be a read error. The chain carries TRBV9 and TRBJ2-7, with D perhaps matching TRBD1 (5 bases). V was cut by 4 bases and J by 0 bases, with 11 bases left in between. In germline, CDR1 is SGDLS, CDR2 YYNGEE. This CDR3 region has 14 residues. This CDR3 is CASSLDMGSYEQYF. CDR3 DNA: TGTGCCAGCAGCTTGGACATGGGCTCCTACGAGCAGTACTTC.

The chain carries TRBV7-6 and TRBJ1-5, with 9 positions matching TRBD1. The ends lost 5 bases at V and 7 bases at J; junction bases unmatched: 6. The CDR3 is 14 residues long. In germline, CDR1 is SGHVS, CDR2 FNYEAQ. CDR3 sequence (DNA): TGTGCCAGCAGCCCTATAGGACAGGGGCAGCCCCAGCATTTT. Translation: CASSPIGQGQPQHF.

The V and J genes are TRBV30 and TRBJ1-5; D might be TRBD1 (5 bases). The V gene lost 4 bases and the J gene lost 0 bases, with 19 bases spanning the gap. Per germline, CDR1 GTSNPN and CDR2 SVGIG (reference sequence). CDR3 length: 17 amino acids. This CDR3 is CAWNPPSGLRSNQPQHF. In DNA, the CDR3 is TGTGCCTGGAATCCTCCCTCAGGGCTTCGTAGCAATCAGCCCCAGCATTTT.

This clonotype was counted many times. The chain combines TRBV28 with TRBJ2-5; TRBD1 matches 7 bases. Trimming cost V 6 bases and J 4 bases; bases outside gene matches: 8. The CDR3 extends over 14 amino acids. Germline CDR1 is MDHEN and CDR2 is SYDVKM. CDR3 nucleotide sequence: TGTGCCAGCAGCCTAACAGGGGTGGTAGAGACCCAGTACTTC. Translation: CASSLTGVVETQYF.

J is TRBJ1-2 and V is TRBV12-3 or TRBV12-4; D is perhaps TRBD1 (5 bases). Trimming left V 6 bases short and J 4 bases short, with 15 bases between. CDR3 length: 14 residues. The CDR3, as DNA: TGTGCCAGCAGCCCCGGCCCCGACAGCTATGGCTACACCTTC. It encodes CASSPGPDSYGYTF.

This chain uses TRBV7-9 with TRBJ1-2; tentatively, D is TRBD1 (5 bases). The germline CDR1 and CDR2 sequences are SEHNR and FQNEAQ (reference sequence). The length of the CDR3 is 15 residues. Trimming pared 4 bases from V and 0 bases from J, leaving 12 bases between. The CDR3 reads CASSSRDRPNYGYTF. The CDR3 DNA follows: TGTGCCAGCAGCTCCCGGGACCGTCCTAACTATGGCTACACCTTC.